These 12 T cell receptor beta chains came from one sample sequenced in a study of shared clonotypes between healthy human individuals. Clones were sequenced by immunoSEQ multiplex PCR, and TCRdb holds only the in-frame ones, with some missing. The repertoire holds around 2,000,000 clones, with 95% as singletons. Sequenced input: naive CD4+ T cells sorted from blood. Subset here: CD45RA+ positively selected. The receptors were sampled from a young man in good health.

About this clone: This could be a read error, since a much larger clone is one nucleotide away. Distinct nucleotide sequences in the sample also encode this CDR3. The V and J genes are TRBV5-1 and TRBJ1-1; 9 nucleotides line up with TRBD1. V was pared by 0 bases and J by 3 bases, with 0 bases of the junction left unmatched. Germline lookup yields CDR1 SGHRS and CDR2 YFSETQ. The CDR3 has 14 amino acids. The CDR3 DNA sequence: TGCGCCAGCAGCTTGGGGGACAGGGACACTGAAGCTTTCTTT. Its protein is CASSLGDRDTEAFF.

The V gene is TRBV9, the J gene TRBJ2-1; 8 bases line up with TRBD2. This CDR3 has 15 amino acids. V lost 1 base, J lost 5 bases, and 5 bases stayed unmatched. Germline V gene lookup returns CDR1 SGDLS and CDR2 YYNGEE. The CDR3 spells CASSVMTGGNNEQFF. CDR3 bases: TGTGCCAGCAGCGTAATGACGGGAGGGAACAATGAGCAGTTCTTC.

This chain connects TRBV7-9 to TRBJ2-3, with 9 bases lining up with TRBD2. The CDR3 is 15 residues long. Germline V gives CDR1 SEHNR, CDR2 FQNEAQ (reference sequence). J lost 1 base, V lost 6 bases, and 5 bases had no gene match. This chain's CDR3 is CASSFLAGRTDTQYF. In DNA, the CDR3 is TGTGCCAGCAGTTTCCTAGCGGGACGCACAGATACGCAGTATTTT.

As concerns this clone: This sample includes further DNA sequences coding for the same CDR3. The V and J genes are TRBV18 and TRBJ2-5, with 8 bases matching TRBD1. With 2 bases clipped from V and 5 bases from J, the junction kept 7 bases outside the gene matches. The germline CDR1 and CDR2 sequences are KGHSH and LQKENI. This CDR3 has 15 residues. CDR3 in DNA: TGTGCCAGCTCACCAGGAACAGGGGGTAGGGAGACCCAGTACTTC. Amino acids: CASSPGTGGRETQYF.

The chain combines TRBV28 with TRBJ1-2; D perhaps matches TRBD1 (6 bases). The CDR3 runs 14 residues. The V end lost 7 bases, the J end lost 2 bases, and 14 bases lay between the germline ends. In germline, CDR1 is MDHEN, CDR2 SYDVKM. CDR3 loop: CASTSPGQNYGYTF. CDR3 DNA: TGTGCCAGCACCTCACCGGGACAAAACTATGGCTACACCTTC.

The CDR3 reads CASSRPRWTNTEAFF. CDR3 coding DNA: TGCGCCAGCAGCCGCCCCCGGTGGACGAACACTGAAGCTTTCTTT. The gene calls are TRBV4-1 and TRBJ1-1; no firm D call. Deletions cut 4 bases from V and 1 base from J, with 13 bases between. Germline CDR1 MGHRA, CDR2 YSYEKL. There are 15 residues in the CDR3.

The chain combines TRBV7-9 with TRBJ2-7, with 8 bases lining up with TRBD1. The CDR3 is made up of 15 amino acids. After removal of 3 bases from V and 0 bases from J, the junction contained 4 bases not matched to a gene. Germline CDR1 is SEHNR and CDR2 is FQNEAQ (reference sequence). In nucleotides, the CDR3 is TGTGCCAGCAGCTTGGACAGGGTACTCTCCTACGAGCAGTACTTC. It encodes CASSLDRVLSYEQYF.

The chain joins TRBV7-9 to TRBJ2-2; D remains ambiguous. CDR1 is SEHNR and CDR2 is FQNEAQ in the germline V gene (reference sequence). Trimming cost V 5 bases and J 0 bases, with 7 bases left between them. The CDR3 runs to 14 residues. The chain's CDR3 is CASSKIANTGELFF. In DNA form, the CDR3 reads TGTGCCAGCAGCAAAATCGCGAACACCGGGGAGCTGTTTTTT.

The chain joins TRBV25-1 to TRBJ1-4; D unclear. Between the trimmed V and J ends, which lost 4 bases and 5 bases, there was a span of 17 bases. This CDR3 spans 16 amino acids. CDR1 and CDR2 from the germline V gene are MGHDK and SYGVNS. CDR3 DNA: TGTGCCAGCAGTGCGGGGTTGGGAACCCGGAATGAAAAACTGTTTTTT. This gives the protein CASSAGLGTRNEKLFF.

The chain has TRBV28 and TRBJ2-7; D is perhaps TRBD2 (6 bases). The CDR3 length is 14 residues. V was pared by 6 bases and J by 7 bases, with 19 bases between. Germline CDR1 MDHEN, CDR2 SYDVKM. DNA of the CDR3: TGTGCCAGCAGCCGCGGGGTGGTATTTGGGGAGCAGTACTTC. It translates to CASSRGVVFGEQYF.

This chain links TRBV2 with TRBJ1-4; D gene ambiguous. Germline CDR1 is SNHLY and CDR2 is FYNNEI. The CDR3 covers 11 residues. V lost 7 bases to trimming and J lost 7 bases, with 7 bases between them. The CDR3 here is CASTRLEKLFF. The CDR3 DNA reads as TGTGCCAGCACCCGCCTTGAAAAACTGTTTTTT.

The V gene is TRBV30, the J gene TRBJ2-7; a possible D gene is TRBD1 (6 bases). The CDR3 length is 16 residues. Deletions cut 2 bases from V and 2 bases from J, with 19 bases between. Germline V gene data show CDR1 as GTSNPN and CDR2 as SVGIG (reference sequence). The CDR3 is CAWSLIRWGPPYEQYF. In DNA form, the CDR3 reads TGTGCCTGGAGTTTAATTCGATGGGGGCCCCCCTACGAGCAGTACTTC.